This T cell receptor beta chain was recorded in a study of control samples from healthy donors and cancer patients (dated by TCRdb to the early 2020s). Taken from cysteine to phenylalanine, the CDR3 has 18 residues. The DNA shown is the 54-base CDR3, in frame from base 1. CDR1 and CDR2, looked up from the germline V gene, are MNHNS and SASEGT. V loses 4 bases at its end and J loses 5 bases; junction bases beyond the gene matches: 16. Receptor libraries were prepared by the immunoSEQ multiplex PCR assay. TCRdb retrieved this table from immuneACCESS and kept in-frame rearrangements only. Not all clones are present; in checked studies, unresolved V genes account for under half, and no reason is known for the remainder. The sample includes roughly 170,000 clones, with roughly 88% observed a single time. The ten largest clones capture 4.9% of the sample. A note on this clone: It lacks a known antigen. Per-base quality was not reported, and no clone a single base away is much larger than it.

The chain is encoded by TRBV6-1 joined to TRBJ2-2, and 7 bases in between align with TRBD1. The sequence was collected from a woman between 25 and 40 years old in good health. The material sequenced was blood. The CDR3 region reads CASSGTKAGGPRTGELFF. At the DNA level, the sequence is TGTGCCAGCAGTGGAACCAAGGCAGGGGGTCCGCGAACCGGGGAGCTGTTTTTT.